One sample yielded the 12 T cell receptor beta chains listed below, sequenced in a study of T cell responses to AZD1222 COVID-19 vaccine. The protocol was immunoSEQ multiplex PCR, while the TCRdb copy is restricted to in-frame clones and leaves out a portion. The data show around 140,000 clones, approximately 93% seen once. Sequencing was performed on peripheral blood, taken after recovery from COVID-19. These receptors all come from an adult who had recovered from COVID-19.

V is TRBV24-1 and J is TRBJ2-3, with 8 bases identical to TRBD1. This CDR3 is built from 13 residues. V trimming: 8 bases; J trimming: 3 bases; junction bases outside the gene matches: 3. The germline V gene has CDR1 KGHDR and CDR2 SFDVKD. CDR3 protein: CATTQGGTDTQYF. The DNA for the CDR3 is TGTGCCACCACACAGGGGGGAACAGATACGCAGTATTTT.

The rearrangement uses TRBV6-5 and TRBJ1-1; TRBD1 might be the D (5 bases). V was cut by 6 bases and J by 1 base, with 9 bases left in between. The CDR3 runs 13 residues. Germline-derived CDR1 and CDR2 are MNHEY and SVGAGI. The CDR3 is CASSQGRNTEAFF. The CDR3, as DNA: TGTGCCAGCAGCCAGGGTAGGAACACTGAAGCTTTCTTT.

The V call is TRBV5-1, the J call TRBJ1-1, with D uncertain. Between the trimmed V and J ends, which lost 4 bases and 5 bases, there was a span of 12 bases. From germline, CDR1 is SGHRS and CDR2 YFSETQ. The CDR3 is made up of 13 amino acids. The CDR3 spells CASSLGLGTEAFF. CDR3 DNA: TGCGCCAGCAGCCTAGGTCTAGGGACTGAAGCTTTCTTT.

The chain recombines TRBV28 with TRBJ1-1; D is undetermined. Germline-derived CDR1 and CDR2 are MDHEN and SYDVKM. V dropped 6 bases and J dropped 9 bases, with 14 bases sitting between them. The CDR3 runs to 12 residues. CDR3 sequence: CASSPTREKAFF. CDR3 DNA: TGTGCCAGCAGCCCTACGAGGGAGAAAGCTTTCTTT.

Turning to this clone: One end of the junction is discordant with germline, which a read error may explain. This rearrangement joins TRBV7-7 to TRBJ2-1, with TRBD2 matching 8 bases. The CDR3 loop spans 17 amino acids. Per the germline V gene, CDR1 is SSHAT and CDR2 is FNYEAQ (reference sequence). CDR3 DNA: TGTGCTAGCAGCATCCCCCAGCCGGGGGGGACCTACAATGAGCAGTTCTTC. Amino acid sequence: CASSIPQPGGTYNEQFF.

The chain uses TRBV7-9 and TRBJ1-2, with D possibly being TRBD1 (5 bases). V was cut by 4 bases and J by 1 base, with 10 bases left in between. The CDR3 runs 14 residues. CDR1 SEHNR and CDR2 FQNEAQ come from the germline V gene (reference sequence). Written as DNA, the CDR3 is TGTGCCAGCAGCTCCTTACAGGATAACTATGGCTACACCTTC. It specifies CASSSLQDNYGYTF.

The gene calls are TRBV3-1 (or the pseudogene TRBV3-2) and TRBJ2-1, with D unresolved. The length of the CDR3 is 16 residues. CDR1 and CDR2 from the germline V gene are LGHDT and YNNKEL (reference sequence). Trimming pared 2 bases from V and 0 bases from J, leaving 11 bases between. The CDR3 bases are TGTGCCAGCAGCCAATCCCTTTACGGCTCCTACAATGAGCAGTTCTTC. Encoded protein: CASSQSLYGSYNEQFF.

The J gene is TRBJ1-1, the V gene TRBV2; 10 nucleotides match TRBD1. V lost 3 bases to trimming and J lost 5 bases; unmatched junction nucleotides: 6. Germline V gives CDR1 SNHLY, CDR2 FYNNEI. This CDR3 region has 15 residues. The CDR3 bases are TGTGCCAGCAGTGAGCGGGACAGGGGCAGAACTGAAGCTTTCTTT. Translated, it gives CASSERDRGRTEAFF.

The chain carries TRBV4-1 and TRBJ2-7, with 8 bases that match TRBD2. The CDR3 extends over 17 amino acids. Trimming cost V 4 bases and J 0 bases; bases outside gene matches: 11. Per germline, CDR1 MGHRA and CDR2 YSYEKL. CDR3 amino acids: CASSLQGLAGSSYEQYF. The DNA of the CDR3 is TGCGCCAGCAGCCTCCAAGGGCTAGCGGGCAGCTCCTACGAGCAGTACTTC.

The rearrangement uses TRBV4-1 and TRBJ2-4; 13 nucleotides match TRBD2. Germline CDR1 is MGHRA and CDR2 is YSYEKL. CDR3 size: 18 residues. Trimming cost V 0 bases and J 4 bases; bases outside gene matches: 6. CDR3 protein: CASSQEPRTSGGKNIQYF. In DNA, the CDR3 is TGCGCCAGCAGCCAAGAGCCTCGGACTAGCGGGGGAAAAAACATTCAGTACTTC.

This sequence joins TRBV5-1 and TRBJ2-3; 11 bases align to TRBD1. V shed 4 bases, J shed 3 bases, and the junction held 7 bases outside the gene matches. The CDR3 loop spans 16 amino acids. Looked up from germline, CDR1 is SGHRS and CDR2 is YFSETQ. CDR3 nucleotide sequence: TGCGCCAGCAGCACCCCCGGGACAGGGGGAACAGATACGCAGTATTTT. This encodes CASSTPGTGGTDTQYF.

The chain joins TRBV28 to TRBJ2-7; 8 bases agree with TRBD2. Germline V lookup: CDR1 MDHEN, CDR2 SYDVKM. The CDR3 is 14 residues long. V shed 5 bases and J 6 bases; nucleotides not matched to a gene: 9. The CDR3 DNA follows: TGTGCCAGCAGTATGGGCGGGAGGATAGTCGAGCAGTACTTC. Amino acid sequence: CASSMGGRIVEQYF.